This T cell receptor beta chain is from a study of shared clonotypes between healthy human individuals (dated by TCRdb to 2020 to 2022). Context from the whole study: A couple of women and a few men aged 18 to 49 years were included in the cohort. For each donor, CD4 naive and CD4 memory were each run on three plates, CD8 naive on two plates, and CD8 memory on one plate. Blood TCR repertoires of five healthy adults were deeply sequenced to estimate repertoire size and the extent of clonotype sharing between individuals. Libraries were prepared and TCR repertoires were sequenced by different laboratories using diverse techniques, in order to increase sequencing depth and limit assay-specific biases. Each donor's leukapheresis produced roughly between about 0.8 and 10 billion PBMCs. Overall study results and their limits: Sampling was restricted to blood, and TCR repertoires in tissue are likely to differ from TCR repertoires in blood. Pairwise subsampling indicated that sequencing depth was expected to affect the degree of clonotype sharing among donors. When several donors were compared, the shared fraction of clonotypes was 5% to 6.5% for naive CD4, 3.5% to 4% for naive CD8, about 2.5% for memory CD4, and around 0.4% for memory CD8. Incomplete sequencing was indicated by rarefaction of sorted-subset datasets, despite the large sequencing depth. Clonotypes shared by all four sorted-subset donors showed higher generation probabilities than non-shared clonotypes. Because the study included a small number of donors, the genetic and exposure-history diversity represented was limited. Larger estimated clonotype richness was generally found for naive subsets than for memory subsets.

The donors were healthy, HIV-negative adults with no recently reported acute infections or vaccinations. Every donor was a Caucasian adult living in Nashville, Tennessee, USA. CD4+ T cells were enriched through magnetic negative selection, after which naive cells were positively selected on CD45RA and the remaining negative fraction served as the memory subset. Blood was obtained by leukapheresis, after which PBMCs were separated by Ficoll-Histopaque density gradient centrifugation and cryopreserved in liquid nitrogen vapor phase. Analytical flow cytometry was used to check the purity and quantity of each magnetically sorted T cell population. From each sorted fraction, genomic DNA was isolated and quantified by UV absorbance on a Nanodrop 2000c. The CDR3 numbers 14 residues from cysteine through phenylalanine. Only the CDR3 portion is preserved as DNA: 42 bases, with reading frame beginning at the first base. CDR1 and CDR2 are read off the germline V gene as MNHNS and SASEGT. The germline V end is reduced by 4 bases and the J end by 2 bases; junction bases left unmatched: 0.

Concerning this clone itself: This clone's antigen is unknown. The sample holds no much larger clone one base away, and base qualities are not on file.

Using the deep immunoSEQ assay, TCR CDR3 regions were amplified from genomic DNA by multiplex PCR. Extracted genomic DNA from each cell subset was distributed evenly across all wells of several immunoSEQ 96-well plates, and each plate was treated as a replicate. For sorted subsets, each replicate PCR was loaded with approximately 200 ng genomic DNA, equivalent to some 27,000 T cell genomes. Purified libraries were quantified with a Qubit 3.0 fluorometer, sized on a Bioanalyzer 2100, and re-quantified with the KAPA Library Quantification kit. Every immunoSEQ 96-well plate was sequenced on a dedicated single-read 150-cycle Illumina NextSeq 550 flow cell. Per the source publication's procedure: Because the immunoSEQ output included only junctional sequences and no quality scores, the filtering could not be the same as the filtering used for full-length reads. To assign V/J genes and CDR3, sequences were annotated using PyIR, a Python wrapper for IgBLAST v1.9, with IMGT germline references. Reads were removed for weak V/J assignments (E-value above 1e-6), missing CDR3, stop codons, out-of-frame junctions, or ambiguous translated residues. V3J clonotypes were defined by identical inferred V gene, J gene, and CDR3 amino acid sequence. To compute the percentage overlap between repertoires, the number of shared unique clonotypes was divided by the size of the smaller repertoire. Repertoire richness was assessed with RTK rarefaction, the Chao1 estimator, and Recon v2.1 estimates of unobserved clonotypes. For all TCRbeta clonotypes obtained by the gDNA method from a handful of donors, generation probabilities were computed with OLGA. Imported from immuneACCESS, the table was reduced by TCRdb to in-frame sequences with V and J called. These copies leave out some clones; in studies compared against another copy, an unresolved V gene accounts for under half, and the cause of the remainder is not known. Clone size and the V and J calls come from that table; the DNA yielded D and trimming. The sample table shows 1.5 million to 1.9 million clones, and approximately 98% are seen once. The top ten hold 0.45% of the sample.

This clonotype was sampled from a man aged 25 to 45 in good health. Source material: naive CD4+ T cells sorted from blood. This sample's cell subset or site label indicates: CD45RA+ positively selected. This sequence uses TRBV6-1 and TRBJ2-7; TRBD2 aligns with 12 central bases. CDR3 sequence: CASSGLAGAYEQYF. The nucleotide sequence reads TGTGCCAGCAGTGGACTAGCGGGAGCCTACGAGCAGTACTTC.